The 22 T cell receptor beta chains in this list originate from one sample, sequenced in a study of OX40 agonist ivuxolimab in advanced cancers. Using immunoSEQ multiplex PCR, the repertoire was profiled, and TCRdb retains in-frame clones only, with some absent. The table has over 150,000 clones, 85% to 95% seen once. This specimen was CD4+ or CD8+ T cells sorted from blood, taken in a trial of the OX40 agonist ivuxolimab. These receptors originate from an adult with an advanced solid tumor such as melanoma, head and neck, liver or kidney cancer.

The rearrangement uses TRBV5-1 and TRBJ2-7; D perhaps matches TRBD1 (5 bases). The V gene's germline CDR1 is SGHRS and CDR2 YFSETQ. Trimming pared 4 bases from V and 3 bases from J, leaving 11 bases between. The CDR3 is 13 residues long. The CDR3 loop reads CASSGRGDYEQYF. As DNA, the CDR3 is TGCGCCAGCAGCGGAAGGGGTGACTACGAGCAGTACTTC.

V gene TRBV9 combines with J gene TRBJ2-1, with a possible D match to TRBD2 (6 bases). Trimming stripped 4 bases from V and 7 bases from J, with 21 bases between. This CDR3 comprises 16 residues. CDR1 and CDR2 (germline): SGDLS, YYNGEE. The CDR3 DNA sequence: TGTGCCAGCAGCCGGACTATCCTACAACCGGGGAATGAGCAGTTCTTC. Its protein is CASSRTILQPGNEQFF.

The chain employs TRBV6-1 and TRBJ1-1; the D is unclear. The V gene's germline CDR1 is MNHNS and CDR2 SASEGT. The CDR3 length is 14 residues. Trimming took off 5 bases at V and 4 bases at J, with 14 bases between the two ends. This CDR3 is CASSPGFGSTEAFF. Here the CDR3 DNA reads TGTGCCAGCAGTCCGGGATTTGGGTCCACTGAAGCTTTCTTT.

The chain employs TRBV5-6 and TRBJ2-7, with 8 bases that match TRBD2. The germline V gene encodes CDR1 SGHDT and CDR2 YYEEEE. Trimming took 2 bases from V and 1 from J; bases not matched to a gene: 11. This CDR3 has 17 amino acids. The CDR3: CASSFRGSGTRSYEQYF. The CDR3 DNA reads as TGTGCCAGCAGCTTCAGGGGTAGCGGGACCCGTTCCTACGAGCAGTACTTC. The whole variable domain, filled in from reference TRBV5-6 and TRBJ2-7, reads DAGVTQSPTHLIKTRGQQVTLRCSPKSGHDTVSWYQQALGQGPQFIFQYYEEEERQRGNFPDRFSGHQFPNYSSELNVNALLLGDSALYLCASSFRGSGTRSYEQYFGPGTRLTVT.

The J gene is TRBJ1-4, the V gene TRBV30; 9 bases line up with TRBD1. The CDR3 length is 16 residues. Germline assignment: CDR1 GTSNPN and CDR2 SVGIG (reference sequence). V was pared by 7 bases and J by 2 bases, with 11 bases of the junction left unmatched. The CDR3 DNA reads TGTGCCTCCACGCCGGGGACAGGGATTACTAATGAAAAACTGTTTTTT. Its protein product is CASTPGTGITNEKLFF.

The CDR3 here is CASSNPGGGTNEQFF. The DNA of the CDR3 is TGCGCCAGCAGTAACCCCGGTGGGGGGACGAATGAGCAGTTCTTC. The genes are TRBV10-1 and TRBJ2-1, with D perhaps matching TRBD2 (6 bases). The V gene's germline CDR1 is WNHNN and CDR2 SYGVQD (reference sequence). V shed 5 bases and J shed 7 bases, with 18 bases lying between them. The CDR3 contains 15 residues.

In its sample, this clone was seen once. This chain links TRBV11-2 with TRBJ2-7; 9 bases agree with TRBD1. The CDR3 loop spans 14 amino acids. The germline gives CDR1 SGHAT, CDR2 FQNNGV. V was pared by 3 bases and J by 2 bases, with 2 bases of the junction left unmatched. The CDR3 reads CASSLDRGPYEQYF. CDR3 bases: TGTGCCAGCAGCTTGGACAGGGGTCCCTACGAGCAGTACTTC.

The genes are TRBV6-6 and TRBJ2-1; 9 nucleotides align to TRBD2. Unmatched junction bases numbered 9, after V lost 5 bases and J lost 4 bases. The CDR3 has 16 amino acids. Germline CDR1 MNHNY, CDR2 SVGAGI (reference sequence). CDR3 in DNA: TGTGCCAGCAGTGGCAGACTAGCGGAAACTTACAATGAGCAGTTCTTC. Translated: CASSGRLAETYNEQFF.

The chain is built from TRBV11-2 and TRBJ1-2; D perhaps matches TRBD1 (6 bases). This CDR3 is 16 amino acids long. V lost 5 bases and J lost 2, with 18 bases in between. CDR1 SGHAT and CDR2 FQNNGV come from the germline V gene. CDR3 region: CASSRTSLGGNYGYTF. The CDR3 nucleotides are TGTGCCAGCAGCCGCACTTCACTCGGGGGCAACTATGGCTACACCTTC. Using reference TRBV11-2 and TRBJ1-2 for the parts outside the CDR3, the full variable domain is EAGVAQSPRYKIIEKRQSVAFWCNPISGHATLYWYQQILGQGPKLLIQFQNNGVVDDSQLPKDRFSAERLKGVDSTLKIQPAKLEDSAVYLCASSRTSLGGNYGYTFGSGTRLTVV.

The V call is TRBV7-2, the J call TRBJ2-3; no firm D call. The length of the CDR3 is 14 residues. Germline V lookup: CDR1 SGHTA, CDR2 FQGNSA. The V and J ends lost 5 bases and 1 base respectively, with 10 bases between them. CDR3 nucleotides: TGTGCCAGCAGCAATAGGGCCGGCACAGATACGCAGTATTTT. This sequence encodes CASSNRAGTDTQYF.

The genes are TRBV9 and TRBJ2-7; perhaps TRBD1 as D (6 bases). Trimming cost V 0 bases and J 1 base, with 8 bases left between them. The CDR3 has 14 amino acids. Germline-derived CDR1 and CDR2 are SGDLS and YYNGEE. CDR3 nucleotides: TGTGCCAGCAGCGTAGCAGGGGCGTCCTACGAGCAGTACTTC. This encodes CASSVAGASYEQYF. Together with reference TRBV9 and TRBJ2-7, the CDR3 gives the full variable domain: DSGVTQTPKHLITATGQRVTLRCSPRSGDLSVYWYQQSLDQGLQFLIQYYNGEERAKGNILERFSAQQFPDLHSELNLSSLELGDSALYFCASSVAGASYEQYFGPGTRLTVT.

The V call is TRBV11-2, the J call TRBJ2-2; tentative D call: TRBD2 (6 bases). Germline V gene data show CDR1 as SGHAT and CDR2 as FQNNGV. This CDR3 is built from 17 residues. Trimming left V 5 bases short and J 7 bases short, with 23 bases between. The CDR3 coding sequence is TGTGCCAGCAGCCCCCTCCCACGGCGGGGCCATGGCGGGGAGCTGTTTTTT. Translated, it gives CASSPLPRRGHGGELFF.

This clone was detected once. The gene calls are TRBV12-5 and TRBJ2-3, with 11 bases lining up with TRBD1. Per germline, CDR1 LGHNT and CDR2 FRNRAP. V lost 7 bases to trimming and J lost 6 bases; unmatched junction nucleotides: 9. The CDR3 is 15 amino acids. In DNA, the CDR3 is TGTGCTAGTGTTCTGGGACAGGGGGTATCGGATACGCAGTATTTT. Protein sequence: CASVLGQGVSDTQYF. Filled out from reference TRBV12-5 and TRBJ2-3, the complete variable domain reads DARVTQTPRHKVTEMGQEVTMRCQPILGHNTVFWYRQTMMQGLELLAYFRNRAPLDDSGMPKDRFSAEMPDATLATLKIQPSEPRDSAVYFCASVLGQGVSDTQYFGPGTRLTVL.

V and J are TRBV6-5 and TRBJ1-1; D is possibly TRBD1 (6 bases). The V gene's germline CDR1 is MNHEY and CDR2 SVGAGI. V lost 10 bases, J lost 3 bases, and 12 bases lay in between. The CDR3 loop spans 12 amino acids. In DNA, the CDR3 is TGTGCCACCAGATACAGGGACACTGAAGCTTTCTTT. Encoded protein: CATRYRDTEAFF.

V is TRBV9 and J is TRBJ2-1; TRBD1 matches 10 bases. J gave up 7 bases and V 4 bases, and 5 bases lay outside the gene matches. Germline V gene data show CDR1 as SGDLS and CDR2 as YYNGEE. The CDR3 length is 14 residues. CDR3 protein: CASSPRQGANEQFF. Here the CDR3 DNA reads TGTGCCAGCAGCCCAAGACAGGGGGCGAATGAGCAGTTCTTC.

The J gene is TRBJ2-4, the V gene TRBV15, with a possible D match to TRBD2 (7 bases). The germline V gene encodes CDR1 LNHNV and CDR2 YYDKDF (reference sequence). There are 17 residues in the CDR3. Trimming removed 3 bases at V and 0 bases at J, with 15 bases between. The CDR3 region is CATSRGGGDLAKNIQYF. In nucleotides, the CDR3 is TGTGCCACCAGCAGGGGAGGGGGAGATCTAGCCAAAAACATTCAGTACTTC.

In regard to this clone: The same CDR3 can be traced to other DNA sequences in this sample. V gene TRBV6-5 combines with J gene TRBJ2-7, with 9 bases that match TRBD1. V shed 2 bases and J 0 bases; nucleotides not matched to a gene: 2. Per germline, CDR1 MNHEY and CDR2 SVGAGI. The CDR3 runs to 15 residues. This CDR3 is CASSYPGQGSYEQYF. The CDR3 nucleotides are TGTGCCAGCAGTTACCCGGGACAGGGCTCCTACGAGCAGTACTTC.

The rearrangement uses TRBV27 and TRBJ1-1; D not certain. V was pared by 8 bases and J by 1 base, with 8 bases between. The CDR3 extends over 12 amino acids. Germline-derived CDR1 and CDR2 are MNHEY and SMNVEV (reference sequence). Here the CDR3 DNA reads TGTGCCAGCTCAGACTCGAACACTGAAGCTTTCTTT. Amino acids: CASSDSNTEAFF.

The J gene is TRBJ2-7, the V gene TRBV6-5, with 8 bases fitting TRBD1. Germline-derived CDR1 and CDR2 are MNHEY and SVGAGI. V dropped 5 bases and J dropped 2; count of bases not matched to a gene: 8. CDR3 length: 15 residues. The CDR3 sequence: CASSRPGQAAYEQYF. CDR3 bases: TGTGCCAGCAGTAGGCCGGGACAGGCCGCCTACGAGCAGTACTTC.

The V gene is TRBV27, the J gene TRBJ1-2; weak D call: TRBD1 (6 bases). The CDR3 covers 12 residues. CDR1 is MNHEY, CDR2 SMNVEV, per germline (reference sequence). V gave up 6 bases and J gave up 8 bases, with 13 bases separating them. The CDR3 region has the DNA TGTGCCAGCAGCACAGGGTCGCGGGGCTACACCTTC. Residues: CASSTGSRGYTF.

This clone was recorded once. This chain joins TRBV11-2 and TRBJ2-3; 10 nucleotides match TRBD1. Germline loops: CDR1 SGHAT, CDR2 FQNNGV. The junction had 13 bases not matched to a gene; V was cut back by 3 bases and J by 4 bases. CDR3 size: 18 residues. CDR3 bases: TGTGCCAGCAGCTTCACGGGACAGGGGACGGCACGAGCAGATACGCAGTATTTT. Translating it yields CASSFTGQGTARADTQYF.

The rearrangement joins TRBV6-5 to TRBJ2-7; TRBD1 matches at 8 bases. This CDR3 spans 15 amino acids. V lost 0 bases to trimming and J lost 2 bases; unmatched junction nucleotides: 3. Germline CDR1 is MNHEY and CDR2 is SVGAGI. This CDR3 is CASSYSRTGPYEQYF. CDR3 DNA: TGTGCCAGCAGTTACTCTAGGACAGGGCCCTACGAGCAGTACTTC.